Listed below are T cell receptor beta chains from one sample, sequenced in a study of blood T cell repertoires in COVID-19. This table comes from immunoSEQ multiplex PCR, and its TCRdb copy is limited to in-frame clones, with some not included. The table has around 65,000 clones, about three quarters seen once. The sample consisted of peripheral blood. Receptors were obtained from a man aged 80 or over with acute or convalescent COVID-19. Both conserved end residues are part of each CDR3. Clone size appears in some rows only: once, few, many, or a class for an expanded clone.

V gene,J gene,clone size,CDR3 protein
TRBV3-1/TRBV3-2,TRBJ2-7,NA,CASSQDRRGHEQYF
TRBV19,TRBJ2-7,NA,CASSSPGPLGEQYF
TRBV4-2,TRBJ1-2,NA,CASSHPGTGYGYTF
TRBV10-2,TRBJ1-1,once,CASSESGGTGVSAFF
TRBV19,TRBJ2-7,NA,CASSIWASGEYEQYF
TRBV7-6,TRBJ2-5,once,CASSSQSRTQYF
TRBV9,TRBJ2-7,NA,CASSVGISGVPYEQYF
TRBV7-9,TRBJ1-4,few,CASRIEGGVEKLFF
TRBV6-5,TRBJ1-5,many,CASSDRLFGNQPQHF
TRBV27,TRBJ2-5,NA,CASSRRPGLLQETQYF